Listed here is a single TCR beta chain. TCRdb keeps only in-frame clones here, not all; method: immunoSEQ multiplex PCR. The sample lists about 2.1 million clones; just under 95% were seen once. Per the germline V gene, CDR1 is MDHEN and CDR2 is SYDVKM. The CDR3 has 16 amino acids. V trimming: 6 bases; J trimming: 5 bases; junction bases outside the gene matches: 12. The sample is drawn from a study of shared clonotypes between healthy human individuals. About the study: Donors, aged 18 to 49, were two women and a few men.

Positive CCR7 selection of CD45RO-negative cells yielded the naive CD8 cells, and terminally differentiated effector memory CD45RA+ cells were excluded. Participating donors were healthy, HIV-negative adults free of recent acute infections or vaccinations. The TCR originated in a man aged 18 to 29 in good health. Some clones in this sample may be carry-over from other donors' samples. Sequencing was done on a sample of naive CD8+ T cells from PBMCs. The rearrangement links TRBV28 to TRBJ2-3, with 9 bases identical to TRBD2. CDR3: CASRPPAGLAEDTQYF. DNA of the CDR3: TGTGCCAGCAGACCGCCGGCGGGACTAGCCGAAGATACGCAGTATTTT.